The rows below give T cell receptor beta chains drawn from one sample of a study of blood T cells in healthy people across ages. TCRdb reanalysed the 5' RACE reads using MiXCR and keeps one entry per CDR3 protein. This table holds 780,000 or so distinct CDR3 sequences, roughly three fifths found once. The sample taken for sequencing was blood. The receptors shown here come from a man aged 40-55 years in good health. Each CDR3 is given with its conserved first and last residue. Each record gives: D gene, clone size, V gene, J gene, CDR3 DNA, CDR3 protein. D genes are given only for firm matches. Clone size is not always given. Where it is, it says once, few, many or a class for expanded clones.

NA	NA	TRBV20-1	TRBJ2-7	TGCAGTGCTAGGACGGGGCGGGGGCACGACGAGCAGTACTTC	CSARTGRGHDEQYF
NA	NA	TRBV9	TRBJ2-3	TGTGCCAGCAGCGTAGCTGAGTACAGCACAGATACGCAGTATTTT	CASSVAEYSTDTQYF
NA	NA	TRBV20-1	TRBJ2-1	TGCAGTGCTAGAGCCTTAAATCGCAATGAGCAGTTCTTC	CSARALNRNEQFF
NA	NA	TRBV4-3	TRBJ2-2	TGCGCCAGCAGCCAATTTTTACAGGGACGAACCGGGGAGCTGTTTTTT	CASSQFLQGRTGELFF
NA	NA	TRBV6-1	TRBJ2-7	TGTGCCAGCAGCGTCGGGACTGACTCCTACGAGCAGTACTTC	CASSVGTDSYEQYF
TRBD1	NA	TRBV12-3/TRBV12-4	TRBJ2-6	TGTGCCAGTGGGACAGCTGGGGCCAACGTCCTGACTTTC	CASGTAGANVLTF
NA	NA	TRBV7-2	TRBJ2-7	TGTGCCAGCAGCTCAGGTGTGGGGCAGAGCGAGCAGTACTTC	CASSSGVGQSEQYF
NA	NA	TRBV4-2	TRBJ1-1	TGTGCCAGCAGCCAAGGGCGGAGTTACACTGAAGCTTTCTTT	CASSQGRSYTEAFF
NA	NA	TRBV5-1	TRBJ1-2	TGCGCCAGCAGCTCGAGCACAGGGAGAGAAGGCTATGGCTACACCTTC	CASSSSTGREGYGYTF
TRBD2	NA	TRBV3-1	TRBJ2-5	TGTGCCAGCAGCCAAGAGGAACTAGCGGGTACCGAGACCCAGTACTTC	CASSQEELAGTETQYF
NA	NA	TRBV12-3/TRBV12-4	TRBJ2-3	TGTGCCAGCAGCTCTGATCGCACAGATACGCAGTATTTT	CASSSDRTDTQYF
TRBD2	NA	TRBV4-3	TRBJ2-1	TGCGCCAGCAGCCAAGGGAATAGCGGGAGTTTAGATGAGCAGTTCTTC	CASSQGNSGSLDEQFF
NA	few	TRBV6-5	TRBJ1-1	TGTGCCAGCAGTTATGCCGAAATCACTGAAGCTTTCTTT	CASSYAEITEAFF
NA	NA	TRBV7-9	TRBJ2-6	TGTGCCAGCAGCGCTCAGGGATCATCTGGGGCCAACGTCCTGACTTTC	CASSAQGSSGANVLTF
NA	NA	TRBV11-2	TRBJ2-2	TGTGCCAGCAGCTATATGGCCGAGAACACCGGGGAGCTGTTTTTT	CASSYMAENTGELFF
NA	NA	TRBV14	TRBJ2-5	TGTGCCAGCAGCCAAGATTTTATCACAACCCAGTACTTC	CASSQDFITTQYF
TRBD1	NA	TRBV5-1	TRBJ2-3	TGCGCCAGCAGCTGGGGACAGACAGATACGCAGTATTTT	CASSWGQTDTQYF
NA	few	TRBV18	TRBJ2-3	TGTGCCAGCTCACCGGAACAGGGTGGGTTCACAGATACGCAGTATTTT	CASSPEQGGFTDTQYF
NA	NA	TRBV27	TRBJ2-3	TGTGCCAGCTGTCCCGGAGGGGAGAGCACAGATACGCAGTATTTT	CASCPGGESTDTQYF
NA	NA	TRBV5-5	TRBJ1-1	TGTGCCAGCAGCTTGTTTTGGGGTACTGAAGCTTTCTTT	CASSLFWGTEAFF
NA	NA	TRBV7-3	TRBJ2-3	TGTGCCAGCAGCCAAGCCCACCTCACAGATACGCAGTATTTT	CASSQAHLTDTQYF
TRBD2	NA	TRBV20-1	TRBJ2-2	TGCAGTGCAAGGAGAGCGGGGGGGCTCAGCACCGGGGAGCTGTTTTTT	CSARRAGGLSTGELFF
NA	NA	TRBV5-1	TRBJ1-1	TGCTCCAGCAGGTCTGACAGGAGTCGAATTGAAGCTTTCTTT	CSSRSDRSRIEAFF
NA	NA	TRBV5-1	TRBJ1-2	TGCGCCAGCAGCCTAGGACAGAGTTCATATGGCTACACCTTC	CASSLGQSSYGYTF
NA	NA	TRBV30	TRBJ1-1	TGTGCCTGGACGCGGCCACAAGCTTTCTTT	CAWTRPQAFF
NA	few	TRBV7-2	TRBJ2-3	TGTGCCGGTCGGACTAGCACAGATACGCAGTATTTT	CAGRTSTDTQYF